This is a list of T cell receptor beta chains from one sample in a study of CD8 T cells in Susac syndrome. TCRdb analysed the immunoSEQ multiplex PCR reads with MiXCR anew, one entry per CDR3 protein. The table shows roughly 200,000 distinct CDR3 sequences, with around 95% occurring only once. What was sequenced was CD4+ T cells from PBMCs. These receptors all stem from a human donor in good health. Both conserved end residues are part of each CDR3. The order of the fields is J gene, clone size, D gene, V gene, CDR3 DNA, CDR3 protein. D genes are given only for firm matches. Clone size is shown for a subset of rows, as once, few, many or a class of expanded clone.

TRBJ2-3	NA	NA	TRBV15	TGTGCCACCAGCGGAAGCACTACTAGCACAGATACGCAGTATTTT	CATSGSTTSTDTQYF
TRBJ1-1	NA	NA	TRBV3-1	TGTGCCAGCTGCAATGGGGGAAACACTGAAGCTTTCTTT	CASCNGGNTEAFF
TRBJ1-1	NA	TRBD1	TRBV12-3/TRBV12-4	TGTGCCAGTAAGCCGCTGGGGACAGAGAACACTGAAGCTTTCTTT	CASKPLGTENTEAFF
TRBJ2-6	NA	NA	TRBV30	TGTGCCCACACAGCGTCCTCTGGGGCCAACGTCCTGACTTTC	CAHTASSGANVLTF
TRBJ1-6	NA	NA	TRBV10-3	TGTGCCATCAGTGAGGAGGGTAGGCCCAAGGCACCCCTCCACTTT	CAISEEGRPKAPLHF
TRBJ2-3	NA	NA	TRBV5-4	TGTGCCAGCAGCTTAAGACAGTCCTTCACAGATACGCAGTATTTT	CASSLRQSFTDTQYF
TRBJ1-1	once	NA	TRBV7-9	TGTGCCAGCAGGAACGACGCGGGGACATTGGAGGCTTTCTTT	CASRNDAGTLEAFF
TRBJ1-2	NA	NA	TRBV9	TGTGCCAGCAGCGCAAATATCTATGGCTACACCTTC	CASSANIYGYTF
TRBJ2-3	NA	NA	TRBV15	TGTGCCACCAGCACGCGACTAGGCGGGAGCACAGATACGCAGTATTTT	CATSTRLGGSTDTQYF
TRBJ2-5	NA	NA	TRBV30	TGTGCCTGGAGTCCGGATCCAGCGCGGCAAGAGACCCAGTACTTC	CAWSPDPARQETQYF
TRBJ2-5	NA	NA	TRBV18	TGTGCCAGCTCACCGGTCAACAGGGAAGAGACCCAGTACTTC	CASSPVNREETQYF
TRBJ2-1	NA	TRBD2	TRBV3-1	TGTGCCAGCAGCCAGCTAGCGGGATACAATGAGCAGTTCTTC	CASSQLAGYNEQFF
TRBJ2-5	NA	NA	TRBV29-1	TGCAGCGCCACGTTATTGGGCGAGACCCAGTACTTC	CSATLLGETQYF
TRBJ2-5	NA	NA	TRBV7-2	TGTGCCAGCAGCTTAGCCGGTGGGTCAGAGACCCAGTACTTC	CASSLAGGSETQYF
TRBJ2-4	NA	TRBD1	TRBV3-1	TGTGCCAGCAGCCGCCCTGGGACAGGGGGGAACATTCAGTACTTC	CASSRPGTGGNIQYF
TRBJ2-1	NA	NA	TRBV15	TGTGCCACCAGCGGGGGGGGCAGTTACAATGAGCAGTTCTTC	CATSGGGSYNEQFF
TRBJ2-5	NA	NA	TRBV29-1	TGCAGCGCTATCCAAGAGACCCAGTACTTC	CSAIQETQYF
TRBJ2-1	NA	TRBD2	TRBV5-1	TGCGCCAGCAGCTTGGGAACTAGCGGGGGTTACAATGAGCAGTTCTTC	CASSLGTSGGYNEQFF
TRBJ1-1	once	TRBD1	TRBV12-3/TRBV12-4	TGTGCCAGCAGCTTTAGGACAGGGGTGGGTACTGAAGCTTTCTTT	CASSFRTGVGTEAFF
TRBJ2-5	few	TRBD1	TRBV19	TGTGCTACTGGCAGGGGGCAAGAGACCCAGTACTTC	CATGRGQETQYF
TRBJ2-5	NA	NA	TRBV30	TGTGCCTGGAGTGTACTGGGTTGGCTACAGGAGACCCAGTACTTC	CAWSVLGWLQETQYF
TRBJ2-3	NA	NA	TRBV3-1	TGTGCCAGCAGCCAAGACCCCACAGATACGCAGTATTTT	CASSQDPTDTQYF
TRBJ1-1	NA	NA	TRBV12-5	TGTGCTAGTGGCCGAGCTACAGGGTCGAACACTGAAGCTTTCTTT	CASGRATGSNTEAFF
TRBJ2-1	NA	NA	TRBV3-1	TGTGCCAGCAGCCAGGTGCGGGCAGAGCAGTTCTTC	CASSQVRAEQFF
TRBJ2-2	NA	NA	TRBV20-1	TGCAGTGCTAGTTCCGGGGAGCTGTTTTTT	CSASSGELFF
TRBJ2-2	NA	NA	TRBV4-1	TGCGCCAGCAGTCCCCCGGGTTGGACCGGGGAGCTGTTTTTT	CASSPPGWTGELFF
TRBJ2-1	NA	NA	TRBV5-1	TGCGCCAGCAGCTTGGGTCCCGCGGGAAGCTCCTACAATGAGCAGTTCTTC	CASSLGPAGSSYNEQFF
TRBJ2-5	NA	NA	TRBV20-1	TGCAGTGCTCATGGGGACGAAGAGACCCAGTACTTC	CSAHGDEETQYF
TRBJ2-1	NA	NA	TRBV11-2	TGTGCCAGCAGCTTAAAATCAGGGGAAGGCAATGAGCAGTTCTTC	CASSLKSGEGNEQFF
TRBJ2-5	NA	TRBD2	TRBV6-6	TGTGCCACCTGTGGACTAGGCGGTGAGACCCAGTACTTC	CATCGLGGETQYF
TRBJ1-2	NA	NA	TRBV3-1	TGTGCCAGCAGCCGGGAATTGTTCTACACCTTC	CASSRELFYTF
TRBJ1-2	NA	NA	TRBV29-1	TGCAGCGCTTGGGGAGGGTTTGGCTACACCTTC	CSAWGGFGYTF
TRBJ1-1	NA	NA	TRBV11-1	TGTGCCAGCAGCTTAGGACACTCATTGACTGAAGCTTTCTTT	CASSLGHSLTEAFF
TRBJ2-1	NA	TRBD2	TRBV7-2	TGTGCCAGCAGCTTAGAGGGACTAGCGGGAGACCGGTTCTTC	CASSLEGLAGDRFF
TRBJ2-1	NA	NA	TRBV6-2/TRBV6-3	TGTGCCAGCAGTTACCTCCGGCTCAATGAGCAGTTCTTC	CASSYLRLNEQFF
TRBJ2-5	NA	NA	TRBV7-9	TGTGCCAGCAGCAAATCACGGGGGTTAGCAGAGACCCAGTACTTC	CASSKSRGLAETQYF
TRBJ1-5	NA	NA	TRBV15	TGTGCCACCAGCAGAGTCGGCGGAGATCAGCCCCAGCATTTT	CATSRVGGDQPQHF
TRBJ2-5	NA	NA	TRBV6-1	TGTGCCAGCAGCGCCGGGACAAACCAAGAGACCCAGTACTTC	CASSAGTNQETQYF
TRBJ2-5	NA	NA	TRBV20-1	TGCAGTGCTAGAGGCAGGACAGCGGTGGAGACCCAGTACTTC	CSARGRTAVETQYF
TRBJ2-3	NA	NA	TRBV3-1	TGTGCCAGCAGCCAAGAACCCGCCACAGATACGCAGTATTTT	CASSQEPATDTQYF
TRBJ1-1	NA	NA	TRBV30	TGTGCCTGGTTTAGGAGGAGGGACACTGAAGCTTTCTTT	CAWFRRRDTEAFF
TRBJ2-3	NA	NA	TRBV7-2	TGTGCCAGCAGCCCCGAGGTAGGGGGCACAGATACGCAGTATTTT	CASSPEVGGTDTQYF
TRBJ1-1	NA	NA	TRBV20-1	TGCAGTGCTCGCCCGCCGGGTGGTGAAGCTTTCTTT	CSARPPGGEAFF
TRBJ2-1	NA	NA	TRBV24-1	TGTGCCACCAGTGATGTGTCCAGGGAAAATGAGCAGTTCTTC	CATSDVSRENEQFF
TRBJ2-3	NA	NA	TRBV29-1	TGCAGCGGCAACAGGGGGGGCGCAGATACGCAGTATTTT	CSGNRGGADTQYF
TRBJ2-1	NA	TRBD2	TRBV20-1	TGCAGTGCTAGAGACCGGACTAGCGGGGGGGTTCTATACAATGAGCAGTTCTTC	CSARDRTSGGVLYNEQFF
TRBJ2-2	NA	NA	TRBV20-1	TGCAGTGCTAGCGCCCCGGGCGGGGAGCTGTTTTTT	CSASAPGGELFF
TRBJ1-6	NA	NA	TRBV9	TGTGCCAGCAGCGGCTGGCACCGGGGTTCACCCCTCCACTTT	CASSGWHRGSPLHF
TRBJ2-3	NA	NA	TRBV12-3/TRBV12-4	TGTGCCAGCAGTGGGGACTTCCTTAGCACAGATACGCAGTATTTT	CASSGDFLSTDTQYF
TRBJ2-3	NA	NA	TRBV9	TGTGCCAGCAGCGTTTTCTATGGCACAGATACGCAGTATTTT	CASSVFYGTDTQYF
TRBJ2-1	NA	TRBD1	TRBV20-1	TGCAGTGCTAGCCAACCGGGACAGTCACCCACCCATGAGCAGTTCTTC	CSASQPGQSPTHEQFF
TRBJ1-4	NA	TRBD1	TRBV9	TGTGCCAGCAGCTTGAGGGACAGGGGTTGGGAAAAACTGTTTTTT	CASSLRDRGWEKLFF
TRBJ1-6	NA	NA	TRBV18	TGTGCCAGCTCACCATCTGTGGGGGGGCAATATAATTCACCCCTCCACTTT	CASSPSVGGQYNSPLHF
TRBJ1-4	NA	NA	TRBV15	TGTGCCACCAGCAGAGTTGGTGAAAAACTGTTTTTT	CATSRVGEKLFF
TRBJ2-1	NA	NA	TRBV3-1	TGTGCCAGCAGCCCCCTCGGGGCCCCCTCCTACAATGAGCAGTTCTTC	CASSPLGAPSYNEQFF
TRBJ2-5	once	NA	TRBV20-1	TGCAGTGCTAGAGATCCAGGAGCCCGGGAGACCCAGTACTTC	CSARDPGARETQYF
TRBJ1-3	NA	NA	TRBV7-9	TGTGCCAGCAGTCTCCGTGACGGGGTTCCTTACACCATATATTTT	CASSLRDGVPYTIYF